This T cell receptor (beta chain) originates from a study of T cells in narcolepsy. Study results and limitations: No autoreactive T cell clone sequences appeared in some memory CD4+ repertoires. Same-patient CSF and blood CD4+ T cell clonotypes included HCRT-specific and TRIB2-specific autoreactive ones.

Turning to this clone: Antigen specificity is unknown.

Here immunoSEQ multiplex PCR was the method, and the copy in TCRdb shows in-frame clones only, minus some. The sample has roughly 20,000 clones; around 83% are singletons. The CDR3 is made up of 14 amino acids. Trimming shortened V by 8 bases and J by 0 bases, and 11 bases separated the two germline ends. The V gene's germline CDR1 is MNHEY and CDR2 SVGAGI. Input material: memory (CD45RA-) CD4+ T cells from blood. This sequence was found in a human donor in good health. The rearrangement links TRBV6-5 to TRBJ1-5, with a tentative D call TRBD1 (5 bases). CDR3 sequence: CASLQDPSNQPQHF. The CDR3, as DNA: TGTGCCAGCCTACAGGACCCTAGCAATCAGCCCCAGCATTTT.